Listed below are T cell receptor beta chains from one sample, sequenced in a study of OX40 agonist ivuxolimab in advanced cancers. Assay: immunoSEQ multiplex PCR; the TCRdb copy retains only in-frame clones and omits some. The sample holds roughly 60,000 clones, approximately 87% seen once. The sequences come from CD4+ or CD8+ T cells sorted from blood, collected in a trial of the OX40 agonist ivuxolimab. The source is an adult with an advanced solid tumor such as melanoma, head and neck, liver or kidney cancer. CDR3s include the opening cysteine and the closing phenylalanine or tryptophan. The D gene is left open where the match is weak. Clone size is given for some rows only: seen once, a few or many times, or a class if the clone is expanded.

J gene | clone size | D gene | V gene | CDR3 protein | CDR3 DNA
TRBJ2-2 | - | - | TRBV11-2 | CASSLAPGELFF | TGTGCCAGCAGCTTAGCCCCCGGGGAGCTGTTTTTT
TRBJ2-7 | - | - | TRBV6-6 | CASKDSSYEQYF | TGTGCCAGCAAGGACAGCTCCTACGAGCAGTACTTC
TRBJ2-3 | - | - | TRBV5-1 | CASRQVDTDTQYF | TGCGCCAGCCGTCAGGTGGACACAGATACGCAGTATTTT
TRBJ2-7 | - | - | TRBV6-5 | CASSYSGREYYEQYF | TGTGCCAGCAGTTACTCGGGACGGGAGTACTACGAGCAGTACTTC
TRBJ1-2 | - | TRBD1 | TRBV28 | CASSTQGRLNYGYTF | TGTGCCAGCAGTACACAGGGGCGGTTAAACTATGGCTACACCTTC
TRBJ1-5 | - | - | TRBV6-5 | CASSRTRNQPQHF | TGTGCCAGCAGCCGGACACGCAATCAGCCCCAGCATTTT
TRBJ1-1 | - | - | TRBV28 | CASSFSGKAFF | TGTGCCAGCAGTTTCTCGGGGAAAGCTTTCTTT
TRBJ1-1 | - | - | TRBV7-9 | CASSTGPPNTEAFF | TGTGCCAGCAGCACAGGACCGCCGAACACTGAAGCTTTCTTT
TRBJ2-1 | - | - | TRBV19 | CASRRGGDRGNEQFF | TGTGCCAGTAGAAGGGGTGGGGATCGCGGCAATGAGCAGTTCTTC
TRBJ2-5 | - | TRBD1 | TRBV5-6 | CASSRTGRETQYF | TGTGCCAGCAGCCGGACAGGGAGGGAGACCCAGTACTTC
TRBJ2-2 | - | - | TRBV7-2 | CASSLQGGAGELFF | TGTGCCAGCAGCTTACAGGGGGGAGCCGGGGAGCTGTTTTTT
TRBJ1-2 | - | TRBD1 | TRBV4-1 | CASSQSPQGAYGYTF | TGCGCCAGCAGCCAAAGCCCTCAGGGGGCCTATGGCTACACCTTC
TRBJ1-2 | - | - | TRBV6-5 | CASRDRNYGYTF | TGTGCCAGCAGGGACCGTAACTATGGCTACACCTTC
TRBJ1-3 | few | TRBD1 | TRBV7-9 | CASSQGGEGPGNTIYF | TGTGCCAGCAGCCAGGGGGGGGAAGGCCCTGGAAACACCATATATTTT
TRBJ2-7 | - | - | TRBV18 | CASSPKGDEQYF | TGTGCCAGCTCACCAAAGGGGGACGAGCAGTACTTC
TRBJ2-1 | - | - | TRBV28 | CASSSVGPLWQFF | TGTGCCAGCAGTTCCGTCGGTCCTCTTTGGCAGTTCTTC
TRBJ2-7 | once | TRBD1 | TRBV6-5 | CASIRTGGSYEQYF | TGTGCCAGCATTAGGACAGGGGGCTCCTACGAGCAGTACTTC
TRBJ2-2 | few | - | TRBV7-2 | CASSSVNTGELFF | TGTGCCAGCAGCTCCGTGAACACCGGGGAGCTGTTTTTT
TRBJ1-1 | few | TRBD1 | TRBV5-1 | CASSPRGMDTEAFF | TGCGCCAGCAGCCCCAGGGGGATGGACACTGAAGCTTTCTTT
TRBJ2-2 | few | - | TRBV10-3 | CAITQDSAGELFF | TGTGCCATCACCCAGGACAGCGCCGGGGAGCTGTTTTTT
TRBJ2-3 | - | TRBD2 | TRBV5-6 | CASSHLLGAGVTGTDTQYF | TGTGCCAGCAGCCACCTTTTAGGAGCGGGAGTTACTGGCACAGATACGCAGTATTTT
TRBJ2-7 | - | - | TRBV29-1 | CSVGTGTAGHEQYF | TGCAGCGTCGGGACCGGGACGGCCGGACACGAGCAGTACTTC